The 25 T cell receptor beta chains presented below share a single source sample, sequenced in a study of shared clonotypes between healthy human individuals (dated by TCRdb to the early 2020s). Libraries came from the immunoSEQ multiplex PCR assay. TCRdb retrieved this table from immuneACCESS and kept in-frame rearrangements only. Not all clones are present; in checked studies, unresolved V genes account for under half, and no reason is known for the remainder. The sample records around 1.5 million clones, under 99% of which are singletons. The ten largest clones add up to about 0.45% of the sample. The specimen sequenced was naive CD4+ T cells sorted from blood. This sample's cell subset or site label indicates: CD45RA+ positively selected. The receptor set was obtained from a man aged 30 to 39 in good health.

V gene TRBV21-1 combines with J gene TRBJ2-3; the D call TRBD2 from the table was never checked on the DNA. TRBV21-1 is labeled a pseudogene. The CDR3 contains 17 residues. The CDR3, as DNA: TGTGCCAGCGTAAATTCCCCCTACGGGAGCGGTACAGATACGCAGTATTTT. This translates into CASVNSPYGSGTDTQYF.

The chain recombines TRBV28 with TRBJ1-5, with 7 positions matching TRBD1. Germline loops: CDR1 MDHEN, CDR2 SYDVKM. The CDR3 has 15 residues. Germline trimming cut 5 bases from V and 4 bases from J; bases unmatched to any gene: 8. CDR3 in DNA: TGTGCCAGCAGTGGGCAGGGGGTCTCGAATCAGCCCCAGCATTTT. This encodes CASSGQGVSNQPQHF.

V gene TRBV7-9 combines with J gene TRBJ1-5, with D hard to call. The length of the CDR3 is 15 residues. V was trimmed by 1 base and J by 7 bases, leaving 14 bases between them. CDR1 is SEHNR, CDR2 FQNEAQ, per germline (reference sequence). The CDR3 DNA is TGTGCCAGCAGCTTAGTTCGCGAGTTGAGGCAGCCCCAGCATTTT. It codes for CASSLVRELRQPQHF.

This chain connects TRBV4-3 to TRBJ2-7, with TRBD2 identical over 13 bases. The junction had 5 bases not matched to a gene; V was cut back by 0 bases and J by 3 bases. The length of the CDR3 is 17 residues. CDR1 and CDR2 from the germline V gene are LGHNA and YSLEER. The CDR3 region has the DNA TGCGCCAGCAGCCAAGATGCGGGACTAGCGGGACTCTACGAGCAGTACTTC. Residues: CASSQDAGLAGLYEQYF.

This clone was recorded only once. The chain uses TRBV28 and TRBJ1-3, with D tentatively TRBD1 (5 bases). Trimming removed 4 bases at V and 2 bases at J, with 9 bases between. The CDR3 has 14 amino acids. Germline V CDR1 and CDR2: MDHEN, SYDVKM. The CDR3 region is CASSSGEPGNTIYF. The CDR3, as DNA: TGTGCCAGCAGTTCGGGGGAACCTGGAAACACCATATATTTT.

The table lists this clone with a count of one. V usage is TRBV27 and J usage is TRBJ2-7, with TRBD1 matching over 9 bases. The CDR3 has 13 residues. Germline V lookup: CDR1 MNHEY, CDR2 SMNVEV (reference sequence). V dropped 7 bases and J dropped 5; count of bases not matched to a gene: 6. This chain's CDR3 is CASIGTGSDEQYF. The DNA for the CDR3 is TGTGCCAGCATAGGGACAGGGTCCGACGAGCAGTACTTC.

The chain joins TRBV7-6 to TRBJ2-3, with TRBD2 matching 10 bases. This CDR3 spans 15 amino acids. The germline V gene has CDR1 SGHVS and CDR2 FNYEAQ. The V segment lost 3 bases and the J segment 2 bases; nucleotides outside the gene matches: 2. DNA of the CDR3: TGTGCCAGCAGCTTGGGGACTAGCGACACAGATACGCAGTATTTT. It encodes CASSLGTSDTDTQYF.

The chain recombines TRBV6-1 with TRBJ2-1; D possibly uses TRBD1 or TRBD2 (5 bases each). Germline V lookup: CDR1 MNHNS, CDR2 SASEGT. The V gene lost 7 bases and the J gene lost 10 bases, with 20 bases spanning the gap. This CDR3 is built from 14 residues. CDR3 amino acids: CASNVGVVLGEQFF. CDR3 nucleotides: TGTGCCAGCAACGTGGGGGTAGTTCTGGGCGAGCAGTTCTTC.

The chain recombines TRBV5-1 with TRBJ2-3; D remains ambiguous. With 1 base removed from V and 6 bases from J, the gap between germline ends came to 9 bases. CDR3 length: 13 amino acids. In germline, CDR1 is SGHRS, CDR2 YFSETQ. CDR3 sequence reads: CASSLSQSDTQYF. The DNA of the CDR3 is TGCGCCAGCAGCTTGTCCCAGTCGGATACGCAGTATTTT.

The chain recombines TRBV28 with TRBJ1-5; D possibly corresponds to TRBD1 (6 bases). The V end was cut by 4 bases, the J end by 6 bases, with 13 bases between. Germline lookup yields CDR1 MDHEN and CDR2 SYDVKM. This CDR3 spans 14 amino acids. In DNA, the CDR3 is TGTGCCAGCAGTTCTACAGGGCTGCGTCAGCCCCAGCATTTT. As protein: CASSSTGLRQPQHF.

Written as DNA, the CDR3 is TGTGCCAGCTCAACGGGTCCCGGGGGGGAGACCCAGTACTTC. Protein sequence: CASSTGPGGETQYF. The chain uses TRBV18 and TRBJ2-5, with 7 bases matching TRBD2. Germline loops: CDR1 KGHSH, CDR2 LQKENI. The V segment lost 5 bases and the J segment 5 bases; nucleotides outside the gene matches: 8. The CDR3 loop spans 14 amino acids.

The chain links TRBV5-6 to TRBJ1-2, with D perhaps matching TRBD1 (6 bases). The germline gives CDR1 SGHDT, CDR2 YYEEEE. This CDR3 contains 14 residues. The ends were cut back, 6 bases at V and 5 bases at J, with 17 bases in the middle. The CDR3 DNA reads TGTGCCAGCAAGCCGGACAGTCGCTTTTATGGCTACACCTTC. Its protein product is CASKPDSRFYGYTF.

The chain links TRBV18 to TRBJ2-3, with D tentatively TRBD2 (6 bases). Germline CDR1 is KGHSH and CDR2 is LQKENI. This CDR3 region has 16 residues. V was shortened by 6 bases and J by 3 bases, with 19 bases between the two germline ends. The CDR3, as DNA: TGTGCCAGCTCTCCCCTCCCTTGGAGGGGAACAGATACGCAGTATTTT. It yields the protein CASSPLPWRGTDTQYF.

The J gene is TRBJ2-1, the V gene TRBV27; 15 positions match TRBD2. Germline V gene lookup returns CDR1 MNHEY and CDR2 SMNVEV (reference sequence). V lost 1 base and J lost 7; bases outside the gene matches: 5. There are 17 residues in the CDR3. The CDR3 sequence: CASSLYSGTSGRNEQFF. The CDR3 DNA follows: TGTGCCAGCAGTTTATATTCCGGGACTAGCGGGAGGAATGAGCAGTTCTTC.

The gene calls are TRBV6-1 and TRBJ2-1; a weak D match, TRBD1 (6 bases). V gave up 6 bases and J gave up 6 bases, with 18 bases separating them. Germline V gene data show CDR1 as MNHNS and CDR2 as SASEGT. This CDR3 is built from 15 residues. In DNA, the CDR3 is TGTGCCAGCAGAAGAGAGACCGGGACAATCAATGAGCAGTTCTTC. Translation: CASRRETGTINEQFF.

This clone occurred once. The V call is TRBV11-2, the J call TRBJ1-1; 10 nucleotides align to TRBD1. Germline loops: CDR1 SGHAT, CDR2 FQNNGV. J gave up 1 base and V 5 bases, and 4 bases lay outside the gene matches. There are 15 residues in the CDR3. The CDR3 DNA sequence: TGTGCCAGCAGCGGCCGGGACAGGGGGAACACTGAAGCTTTCTTT. Protein sequence: CASSGRDRGNTEAFF.

This chain joins TRBV5-1 and TRBJ2-7; TRBD1 matches 9 bases. V lost 0 bases, J lost 6 bases, and 4 bases stayed unmatched. The germline CDR1 and CDR2 sequences are SGHRS and YFSETQ. There are 14 residues in the CDR3. DNA for the CDR3: TGCGCCAGCAGCTTGGGGGACAGGGTGCCCGAGCAGTACTTC. Residues: CASSLGDRVPEQYF.

This sequence joins TRBV19 and TRBJ2-7; D tentatively reads TRBD1 or TRBD2 (5 bases each). This CDR3 has 16 amino acids. Germline V gives CDR1 LNHDA, CDR2 SQIVND (reference sequence). Trimming left V 5 bases short and J 0 bases short, with 17 bases between. Written as DNA, the CDR3 is TGTGCCAGTAGTCCCTTGAGGGGCATGAGCTCCTACGAGCAGTACTTC. It encodes CASSPLRGMSSYEQYF.

The rearrangement links TRBV29-1 to TRBJ1-5, with D maybe TRBD1 (5 bases). The V end lost 7 bases, the J end lost 4 bases, and 14 bases lay between the germline ends. Per germline, CDR1 SQVTM and CDR2 ANQGSEA. CDR3 length equals 13 residues. CDR3 protein: CSASWGGNQPQHF. The CDR3 DNA is TGCAGCGCCTCGTGGGGGGGAAATCAGCCCCAGCATTTT.

The J gene is TRBJ1-5, the V gene TRBV2; D gene unclear. This CDR3 contains 13 residues. Germline assignment: CDR1 SNHLY and CDR2 FYNNEI. Trimming pared 10 bases from V and 2 bases from J, leaving 12 bases between. This CDR3 reads CATGRAGNQPQHF. The CDR3 bases are TGTGCCACTGGACGGGCGGGCAATCAGCCCCAGCATTTT.

The chain employs TRBV2 and TRBJ1-5; D unresolved. The germline V and J ends were trimmed by 6 bases and 6 bases, with 12 bases remaining between them. In germline, CDR1 is SNHLY, CDR2 FYNNEI. The CDR3 is made up of 13 amino acids. The CDR3 loop is CASRVQVSQPQHF. The DNA of the CDR3 is TGTGCCAGCAGGGTTCAGGTCTCTCAGCCCCAGCATTTT.

This chain connects TRBV5-1 to TRBJ1-5; D gene ambiguous. CDR3 size: 13 residues. Trimming left V 2 bases short and J 9 bases short, with 12 bases between. Germline-derived CDR1 and CDR2 are SGHRS and YFSETQ. The CDR3 is CASSLRPARPQHF. CDR3 DNA sequence: TGCGCCAGCAGCTTACGACCCGCACGGCCCCAGCATTTT. Based on the CDR3 plus reference TRBV5-1 and TRBJ1-5, the full variable domain is KAGVTQTPRYLIKTRGQQVTLSCSPISGHRSVSWYQQTPGQGLQFLFEYFSETQRNKGNFPGRFSGRQFSNSRSEMNVSTLELGDSALYLCASSLRPARPQHFGDGTRLSIL.

V usage is TRBV11-3 and J usage is TRBJ2-5; D call uncertain. This CDR3 spans 13 amino acids. V lost 5 bases to trimming and J lost 2 bases, with 9 bases between them. Germline assignment: CDR1 SGHNT and CDR2 YENEEA. The DNA for the CDR3 is TGTGCCAGCAGCCGCATGGGGCAAGAGACCCAGTACTTC. This codes for CASSRMGQETQYF.

This chain uses TRBV29-1 with TRBJ2-5, with D hard to call. The germline CDR1 and CDR2 sequences are SQVTM and ANQGSEA. Trimming took 5 bases from V and 5 from J, leaving 9 bases between them. The CDR3 spans 11 residues. The CDR3 DNA reads as TGCAGCGTTAGGGTGTATGAGACCCAGTACTTC. Translating it yields CSVRVYETQYF.

This chain joins TRBV28 and TRBJ2-1; the D is unclear. This CDR3 has 11 amino acids. CDR1 and CDR2 (germline): MDHEN, SYDVKM. V lost 3 bases, J lost 8 bases, and 5 bases lay in between. CDR3: CASSFNDEQFF. The CDR3 DNA reads TGTGCCAGCAGTTTTAATGATGAGCAGTTCTTC. The full variable domain, completed using reference TRBV28 and TRBJ2-1, is DVKVTQSSRYLVKRTGEKVFLECVQDMDHENMFWYRQDPGLGLRLIYFSYDVKMKEKGDIPEGYSVSREKKERFSLILESASTNQTSMYLCASSFNDEQFFGPGTRLTVL.